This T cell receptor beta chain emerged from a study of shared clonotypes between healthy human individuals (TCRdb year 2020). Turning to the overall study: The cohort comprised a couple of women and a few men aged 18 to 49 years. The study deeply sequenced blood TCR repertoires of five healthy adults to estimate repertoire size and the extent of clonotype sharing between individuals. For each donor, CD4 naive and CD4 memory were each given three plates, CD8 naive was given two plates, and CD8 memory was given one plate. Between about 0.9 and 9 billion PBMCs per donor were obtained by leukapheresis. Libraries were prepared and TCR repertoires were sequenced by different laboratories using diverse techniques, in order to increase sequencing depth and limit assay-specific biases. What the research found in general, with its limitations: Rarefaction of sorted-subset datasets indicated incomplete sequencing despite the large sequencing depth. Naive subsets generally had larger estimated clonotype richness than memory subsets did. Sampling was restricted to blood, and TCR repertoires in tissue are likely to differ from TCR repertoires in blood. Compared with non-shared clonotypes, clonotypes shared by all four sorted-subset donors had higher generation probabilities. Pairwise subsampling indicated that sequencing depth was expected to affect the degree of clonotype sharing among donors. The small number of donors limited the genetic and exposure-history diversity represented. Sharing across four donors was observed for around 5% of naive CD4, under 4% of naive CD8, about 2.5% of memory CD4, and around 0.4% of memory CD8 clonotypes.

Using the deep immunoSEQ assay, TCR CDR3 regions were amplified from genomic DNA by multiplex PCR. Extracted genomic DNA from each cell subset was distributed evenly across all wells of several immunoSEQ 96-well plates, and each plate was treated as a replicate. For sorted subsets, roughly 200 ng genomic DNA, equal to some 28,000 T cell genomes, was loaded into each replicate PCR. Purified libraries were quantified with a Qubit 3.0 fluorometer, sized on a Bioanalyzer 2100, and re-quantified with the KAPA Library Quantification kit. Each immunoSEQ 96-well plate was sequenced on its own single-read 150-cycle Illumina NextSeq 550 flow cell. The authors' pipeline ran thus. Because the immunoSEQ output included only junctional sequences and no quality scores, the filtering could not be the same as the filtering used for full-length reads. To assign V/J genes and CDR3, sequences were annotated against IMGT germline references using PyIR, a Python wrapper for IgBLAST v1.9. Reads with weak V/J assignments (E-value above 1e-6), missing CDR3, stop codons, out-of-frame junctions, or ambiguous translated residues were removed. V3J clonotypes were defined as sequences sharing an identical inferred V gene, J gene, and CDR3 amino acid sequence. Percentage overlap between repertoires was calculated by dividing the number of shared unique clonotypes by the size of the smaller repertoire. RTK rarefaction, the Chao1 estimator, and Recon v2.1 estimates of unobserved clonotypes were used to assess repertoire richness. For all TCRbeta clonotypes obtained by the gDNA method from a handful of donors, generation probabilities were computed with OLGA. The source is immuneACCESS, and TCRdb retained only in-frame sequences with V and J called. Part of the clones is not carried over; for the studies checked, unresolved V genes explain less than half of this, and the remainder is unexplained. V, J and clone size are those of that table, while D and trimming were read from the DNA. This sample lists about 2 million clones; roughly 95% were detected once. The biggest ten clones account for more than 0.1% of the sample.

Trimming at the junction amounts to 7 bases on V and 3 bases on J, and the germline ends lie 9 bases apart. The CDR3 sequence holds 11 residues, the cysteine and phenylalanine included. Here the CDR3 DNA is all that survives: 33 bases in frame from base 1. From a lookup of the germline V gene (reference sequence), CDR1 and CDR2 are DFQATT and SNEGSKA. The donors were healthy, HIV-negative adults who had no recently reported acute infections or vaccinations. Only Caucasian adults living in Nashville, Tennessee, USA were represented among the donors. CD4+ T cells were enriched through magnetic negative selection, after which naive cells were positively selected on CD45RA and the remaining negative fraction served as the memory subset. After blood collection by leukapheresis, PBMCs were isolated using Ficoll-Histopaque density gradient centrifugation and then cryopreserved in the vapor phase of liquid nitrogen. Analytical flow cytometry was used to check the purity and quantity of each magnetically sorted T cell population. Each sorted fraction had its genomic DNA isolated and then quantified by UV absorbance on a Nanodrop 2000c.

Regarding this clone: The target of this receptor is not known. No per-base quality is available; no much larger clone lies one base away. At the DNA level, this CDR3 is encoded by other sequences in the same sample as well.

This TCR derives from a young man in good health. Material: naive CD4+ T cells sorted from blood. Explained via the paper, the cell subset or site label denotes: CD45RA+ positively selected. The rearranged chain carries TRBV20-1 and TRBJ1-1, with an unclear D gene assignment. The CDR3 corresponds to CSVLGDTEAFF. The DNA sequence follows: TGCAGTGTCCTAGGCGACACTGAAGCTTTCTTT.